The 26 T cell receptor beta chains reported below all come from one sample, sequenced in a study of T cell responses to AZD1222 COVID-19 vaccine. The method was immunoSEQ multiplex PCR; TCRdb's version includes in-frame clones alone and lacks a portion of them. The sample records about 170,000 clones, around 88% being singletons. Sequenced here: peripheral blood, sampled 28 days after the second AZD1222 dose. Receptors were obtained from an adult who received the AZD1222 COVID-19 vaccine.

The V call is TRBV5-6, the J call TRBJ1-3, with D perhaps TRBD1 (5 bases). The germline V gene has CDR1 SGHDT and CDR2 YYEEEE. The CDR3 is made up of 16 amino acids. Deletions cut 2 bases from V and 4 bases from J, with 16 bases between. The CDR3 region has the DNA TGTGCCAGCAGCTTCGCGGGAGTGGGGGAAGGAAACACCATATATTTT. As protein: CASSFAGVGEGNTIYF.

The chain joins TRBV27 to TRBJ2-2; 8 bases map to TRBD2. The CDR3 has 14 residues. Germline lookup yields CDR1 MNHEY and CDR2 SMNVEV (reference sequence). Trimming removed 6 bases from V and 6 bases from J; junction bases left unmatched: 6. CDR3 coding DNA: TGTGCCAGCAGGGGACTAGGCTATCCCGGGGAGCTGTTTTTT. Its translation: CASRGLGYPGELFF.

The chain carries TRBV14 and TRBJ2-7; D remains unclear. The CDR3 runs to 15 residues. The germline V and J ends were trimmed by 1 base and 6 bases, with 16 bases remaining between them. The V gene's germline CDR1 is SGHDN and CDR2 FVKESK. DNA of the CDR3: TGTGCCAGCAGCCAAGGGTTCACTTCGCCCCTCGAGCAGTACTTC. The encoded protein is CASSQGFTSPLEQYF.

The V call is TRBV5-1, the J call TRBJ2-7; D ambiguous. Trimming cost V 4 bases and J 4 bases, with 18 bases left between them. The CDR3 is made up of 15 amino acids. Germline CDR1 reads SGHRS; CDR2 reads YFSETQ. The CDR3 region has the DNA TGCGCCAGCAGCAAGGACCAACTCCCCGTTTACGAGCAGTACTTC. Translation: CASSKDQLPVYEQYF.

The rearrangement links TRBV4-3 to TRBJ1-2; weak D call: TRBD1 (5 bases). This CDR3 is built from 14 residues. The ends were cut back, 0 bases at V and 2 bases at J, with 7 bases in the middle. Germline values: CDR1 LGHNA, CDR2 YSLEER. The CDR3 here is CASSQDRVNYGYTF. CDR3 DNA sequence: TGCGCCAGCAGCCAAGACAGGGTGAACTATGGCTACACCTTC.

The chain combines TRBV3-1 (or the pseudogene TRBV3-2) with TRBJ2-2; D remains ambiguous. Per germline, CDR1 LGHDT and CDR2 YNNKEL (reference sequence). The CDR3 sequence is 16 residues long. The germline V and J ends were trimmed by 1 base and 1 base, with 10 bases remaining between them. CDR3: CASSQVPPLNTGELFF. CDR3 nucleotides: TGTGCCAGCAGCCAAGTCCCCCCCTTGAACACCGGGGAGCTGTTTTTT.

This chain's CDR3 is CASSVDGANQPQHF. Here the CDR3 DNA reads TGTGCCAGCAGCGTAGATGGGGCGAATCAGCCCCAGCATTTT. V gene TRBV9 combines with J gene TRBJ1-5; maybe TRBD1 (5 bases). CDR3 length equals 14 residues. The V gene's germline CDR1 is SGDLS and CDR2 YYNGEE. Trimming removed 0 bases at V and 4 bases at J, with 8 bases between.

V usage is TRBV7-9 and J usage is TRBJ1-2; 7 positions match TRBD1. V lost 2 bases, J lost 4 bases, and 13 bases stayed unmatched. The CDR3 runs to 17 residues. Germline loops: CDR1 SEHNR, CDR2 FQNEAQ (reference sequence). CDR3 DNA: TGTGCCAGCAGCTTAACCCACAGGGGAGGGGGTAGCTATGGCTACACCTTC. Amino acid sequence: CASSLTHRGGGSYGYTF.

The chain is built from TRBV4-1 and TRBJ2-7; 7 nucleotides line up with TRBD1. CDR3 size: 15 residues. The V gene's germline CDR1 is MGHRA and CDR2 YSYEKL. J gave up 0 bases and V 1 base, and 3 bases lay outside the gene matches. The CDR3 DNA reads as TGCGCCAGCAGCCAAGGACAGGGCCCCTCCTACGAGCAGTACTTC. Its protein is CASSQGQGPSYEQYF.

The gene calls are TRBV9 and TRBJ2-7; D remains unclear. CDR1 SGDLS and CDR2 YYNGEE come from the germline V gene. Trimming took off 0 bases at V and 4 bases at J, with 8 bases between the two ends. The length of the CDR3 is 13 residues. The CDR3 DNA follows: TGTGCCAGCAGCGTAGGACTTTTATACGAGCAGTACTTC. This sequence encodes CASSVGLLYEQYF.

This chain uses TRBV12-3 or TRBV12-4 with TRBJ1-3; no firm D call. There are 10 residues in the CDR3. V was trimmed by 6 bases and J by 6 bases, leaving 3 bases between them. The CDR3 sequence is CASRLNTIYF. The CDR3 nucleotides are TGTGCCAGCAGACTAAACACCATATATTTT.

V is TRBV10-2 and J is TRBJ1-1, with 9 bases identical to TRBD1. The germline CDR1 and CDR2 sequences are WSHSY and SAAADI. V shed 7 bases, J shed 0 bases, and the junction held 3 bases outside the gene matches. CDR3 length: 14 amino acids. The CDR3 loop is CASTGTGMNTEAFF. The DNA of the CDR3 is TGCGCCAGCACCGGGACAGGGATGAACACTGAAGCTTTCTTT.

The chain links TRBV5-1 to TRBJ1-3; 7 nucleotides align to TRBD1. The CDR3 is 18 residues long. CDR1 is SGHRS, CDR2 YFSETQ, per germline. Losses at the gene ends were 3 bases for V and 0 bases for J; bases not matched to a gene: 12. CDR3 in amino acids: CASSSIPGQRNSGNTIYF. CDR3 DNA: TGCGCCAGCAGCTCAATACCGGGACAGCGCAACTCTGGAAACACCATATATTTT.

This chain links TRBV6-2 or TRBV6-3 with TRBJ1-1; D is unresolved. The V end was cut by 5 bases, the J end by 1 base, with 8 bases between. Looked up from germline, CDR1 is MNHEY and CDR2 is SVGEGT. CDR3 length: 13 residues. The CDR3 DNA follows: TGTGCCAGCAGTCCACAGTGGAACACTGAAGCTTTCTTT. Its translation: CASSPQWNTEAFF.

The chain employs TRBV5-5 and TRBJ1-6; 8 positions match TRBD1. The V segment lost 1 base and the J segment 9 bases; nucleotides outside the gene matches: 3. The V gene's germline CDR1 is SGHKS and CDR2 YYEKEE (reference sequence). The CDR3 is 14 residues long. This CDR3 reads CASSLQGAASPLHF. Written as DNA, the CDR3 is TGTGCCAGCAGCTTGCAGGGGGCTGCTTCACCCCTCCACTTT.

This clone was seen more than once but under ten times. This sequence joins TRBV19 and TRBJ2-3, with TRBD2 matching over 10 bases. V gave up 11 bases and J gave up 5 bases; unmatched junction bases: 10. The CDR3 consists of 14 residues. Germline-derived CDR1 and CDR2 are LNHDA and SQIVND (reference sequence). CDR3 in DNA: TGTGCCTCTTCCAGCGGGGGGGCCAAAGATACGCAGTATTTT. Protein sequence: CASSSGGAKDTQYF.

V usage is TRBV7-2 and J usage is TRBJ2-5; either TRBD1 or TRBD2 may supply D (5 bases each). The CDR3 has 15 residues. Germline V lookup: CDR1 SGHTA, CDR2 FQGNSA. Trimming cost V 1 base and J 1 base, with 10 bases left between them. For the CDR3, the DNA is TGTGCCAGCAGCTTAGGGGGGTCGGGCCAAGAGACCCAGTACTTC. Translation: CASSLGGSGQETQYF.

The chain links TRBV5-1 to TRBJ2-1; the D is unclear. Germline CDR1 reads SGHRS; CDR2 reads YFSETQ. This CDR3 spans 12 amino acids. V was clipped by 2 bases and J by 8 bases, with 8 bases between them. The CDR3 DNA follows: TGCGCCAGCAGCTTAATGTTGGATGAGCAGTTCTTC. The encoded protein is CASSLMLDEQFF.

This clone was counted a few times. V usage is TRBV6-5 and J usage is TRBJ1-5; D is perhaps TRBD1 (5 bases). The germline V and J ends were trimmed by 4 bases and 3 bases, with 16 bases remaining between them. Germline V gene lookup returns CDR1 MNHEY and CDR2 SVGAGI. This CDR3 has 16 amino acids. CDR3 loop: CASSFEETAINQPQHF. CDR3 nucleotides: TGTGCCAGCAGTTTCGAAGAGACAGCGATCAATCAGCCCCAGCATTTT.

The CDR3 region has the DNA TGTGCCAGCAGCCCCCGACAACGGGGTAATGAAAAACTGTTTTTT. It encodes CASSPRQRGNEKLFF. This chain links TRBV5-6 with TRBJ1-4; no clear D. Germline values: CDR1 SGHDT, CDR2 YYEEEE. V was clipped by 4 bases and J by 4 bases, with 14 bases between them. The CDR3 contains 15 residues.

The V gene is TRBV19, the J gene TRBJ1-3; TRBD1 matches 10 bases. The germline CDR1 and CDR2 sequences are LNHDA and SQIVND (reference sequence). The CDR3 is 17 residues long. With V trimmed by 5 bases and J by 0 bases, 7 bases remained unmatched. DNA for the CDR3: TGTGCCAGTAGTCATACGACAGGGGGCTACTCTGGAAACACCATATATTTT. It translates to CASSHTTGGYSGNTIYF.

V and J are TRBV6-6 and TRBJ2-7, with D perhaps TRBD2 (8 bases). V lost 6 bases and J 2 bases, leaving 20 bases between the germline ends. This CDR3 region has 16 residues. Germline V gives CDR1 MNHNY, CDR2 SVGAGI (reference sequence). The CDR3 nucleotides read TGTGCCAGCAGCGGATCGGGGGGGACAGCTACCTACGAGCAGTACTTC. As protein: CASSGSGGTATYEQYF.

The CDR3 nucleotides read TGTGCTAGTGGTCCCGGGCCTAAGGGTGGTGTTGGGTCCTACGAGCAGTACTTC. Amino acids: CASGPGPKGGVGSYEQYF. The chain recombines TRBV12-5 with TRBJ2-7; D unresolved. Trimming shortened V by 5 bases and J by 1 base, and 24 bases separated the two germline ends. This CDR3 spans 18 amino acids. Germline V gene data show CDR1 as LGHNT and CDR2 as FRNRAP.

V and J are TRBV5-1 and TRBJ2-3; TRBD2 matches 10 bases. With 4 bases clipped from V and 3 bases from J, the junction kept 14 bases outside the gene matches. The CDR3 totals 18 residues. In germline, CDR1 is SGHRS, CDR2 YFSETQ. For the CDR3, the DNA is TGCGCCAGCAGCGACGGGTCCAGCGGGGGGGCAAAGACAGATACGCAGTATTTT. This translates into CASSDGSSGGAKTDTQYF.

The rearrangement uses TRBV29-1 and TRBJ1-2; 11 bases fit TRBD1. After removal of 3 bases from V and 6 bases from J, the junction contained 12 bases not matched to a gene. Germline values: CDR1 SQVTM, CDR2 ANQGSEA. This CDR3 contains 16 residues. The CDR3 DNA reads as TGCAGCGTTGAGGGTATTGGGACAGGGGGATTGAATGGCTACACCTTC. It encodes CSVEGIGTGGLNGYTF. The complete variable domain, with remaining parts taken from reference TRBV29-1 and TRBJ1-2, reads SAVISQKPSRDICQRGTSLTIQCQVDSQVTMMFWYRQQPGQSLTLIATANQGSEATYESGFVIDKFPISRPNLTFSTLTVSNMSPEDSSIYLCSVEGIGTGGLNGYTFGSGTRLTVV.

V is TRBV4-1 and J is TRBJ1-1; D gene uncertain. Trimming stripped 0 bases from V and 3 bases from J, with 11 bases between. Germline CDR1 and CDR2: MGHRA and YSYEKL. The CDR3 sequence is 15 residues long. The CDR3 region has the DNA TGCGCCAGCAGCCAAGATAGGGCCATTTACACTGAAGCTTTCTTT. It encodes CASSQDRAIYTEAFF.